The entry below gives a single T cell receptor beta chain sequence along with its context. Sequencing used immunoSEQ multiplex PCR; TCRdb keeps in-frame clones, though not all of them. Of 150,000 to 200,000 clones in the sample, approximately 84% were seen once. This specimen belongs to a study of blood T cell repertoires in COVID-19. About the study: There were acute and convalescent COVID-19 samples, and they came from the United States, Italy and Spain. T cells, B-cell-depleted T cells, or PBMCs provided the cDNA or gDNA that served as material.

The germline V gene encodes CDR1 SNHLY and CDR2 FYNNEI. There are 15 residues in the CDR3. V lost 9 bases, J lost 9 bases, and 21 bases lay in between. This chain uses TRBV2 with TRBJ1-6, with TRBD1 as a possible D gene (5 bases). The source material was peripheral blood. The receptor comes from a man aged 40-55 years with acute or convalescent COVID-19. In DNA form, the CDR3 reads TGTGCCAGTACAGCTTTGACAGTTTACAGTTCACCCCTCCACTTT. Its protein product is CASTALTVYSSPLHF.